The 20 T cell receptor beta chains below come from one sample, sequenced in a study of human T cells and chemical hapten exposure. One entry per CDR3 protein results from TCRdb running MiXCR on the RACE reads. This sample has approximately 400,000 distinct CDR3 sequences, with 4.8% found just once. Time point denoted: patch test 1, 2 weeks after DPC sensitization. Treatment specified: therapeutic diphenylcyclopropenone sensitization with weekly scalp DPC. Here the sequenced sample was whole blood, taken in connection with sensitization to the hapten diphenylcyclopropenone (DPC). The receptors originated from a woman between 45 and 65 years old with alopecia areata. Some clones in this sample may be carry-over from other donors' samples.

This chain joins TRBV6-5 and TRBJ1-1, with 8 bases fitting TRBD1. Germline trimming cut 4 bases from V and 4 bases from J; bases unmatched to any gene: 5. Germline values: CDR1 MNHEY, CDR2 SVGAGI. CDR3 length: 14 amino acids. Written as DNA, the CDR3 is TGTGCCAGCAGTTGGCAGGGGGCGGCCACTGAAGCTTTCTTT. Protein: CASSWQGAATEAFF.

This clonotype was recorded many times. The chain combines TRBV20-1 with TRBJ2-6; tentative D call: TRBD1 (6 bases). V lost 3 bases and J 1 base, leaving 16 bases between the germline ends. The CDR3 runs to 17 residues. From germline, CDR1 is DFQATT and CDR2 SNEGSKA (reference sequence). The CDR3, as DNA: TGCAGTGCTAGTCCGGCAGGGGCTCAATCTGGGGCCAACGTCCTGACTTTC. Its translation is CSASPAGAQSGANVLTF.

This clonotype showed up many times. V is TRBV7-2 and J is TRBJ2-1, with TRBD2 as a possible D gene (5 bases). Germline V CDR1 and CDR2: SGHTA, FQGNSA. This CDR3 has 13 amino acids. Trimming stripped 0 bases from V and 5 bases from J, with 5 bases between. The CDR3: CASSLARDNEQFF. The DNA for the CDR3 is TGTGCCAGCAGCTTAGCGCGGGACAATGAGCAGTTCTTC.

This clonotype was seen a handful of times. The V and J genes are TRBV24-1 and TRBJ2-1, with D possibly being TRBD2 (6 bases). This CDR3 has 16 amino acids. The V end lost 3 bases, the J end lost 4 bases, and 15 bases lay between the germline ends. Germline loops: CDR1 KGHDR, CDR2 SFDVKD. The CDR3 reads CATSDLNPRGYNEQFF. CDR3 nucleotides: TGTGCCACCAGTGATCTTAACCCCCGGGGGTACAATGAGCAGTTCTTC.

This clonotype was counted ten times or more. This sequence joins TRBV5-1 and TRBJ2-5; D not resolved. The CDR3 has 12 residues. Trimming removed 0 bases at V and 9 bases at J, with 9 bases between. Germline V gives CDR1 SGHRS, CDR2 YFSETQ. CDR3 DNA: TGCGCCAGCAGCTTGGACTTAGGGTCCCAGTACTTC. Amino acids: CASSLDLGSQYF.

The J gene is TRBJ2-4, the V gene TRBV7-6, with TRBD1 as a possible D gene (5 bases). Trimming pared 5 bases from V and 0 bases from J, leaving 23 bases between. CDR1 and CDR2 from the germline V gene are SGHVS and FNYEAQ. CDR3 length equals 19 residues. As DNA, the CDR3 is TGTGCCAGCAGCCCCTTCCCAAAAGAGCAGGGAATAGCCAAAAACATTCAGTACTTC. Protein: CASSPFPKEQGIAKNIQYF.

The sample holds many counts of this clonotype. The rearrangement joins TRBV20-1 to TRBJ2-2; TRBD2 aligns across 7 bases. CDR1 DFQATT and CDR2 SNEGSKA come from the germline V gene (reference sequence). The CDR3 totals 14 residues. J was trimmed by 5 bases and V by 3 bases; bases with no gene match: 6. Here the CDR3 reads CSARAGVGTGELFF. CDR3 sequence (DNA): TGCAGTGCTAGGGCGGGGGTCGGGACCGGGGAGCTGTTTTTT.

This clonotype appeared a single time. This chain joins TRBV7-7 and TRBJ2-2; D not resolved. The CDR3 is 14 residues long. V was pared by 2 bases and J by 6 bases, with 10 bases between. Germline CDR1 and CDR2: SSHAT and FNYEAQ (reference sequence). The CDR3 sequence is CASSLMLEAGELFF. The CDR3 DNA sequence: TGTGCCAGCAGCTTAATGTTAGAGGCCGGGGAGCTGTTTTTT. The full variable domain, with the rest looked up from reference TRBV7-7 and TRBJ2-2, is GAGVSQSPRYKVTKRGQDVTLRCDPISSHATLYWYQQALGQGPEFLTYFNYEAQPDKSGLPSDRFSAERPEGSISTLTIQRTEQRDSAMYRCASSLMLEAGELFFGEGSRLTVL.

This clonotype was observed at least ten times. V is TRBV21-1 and J is TRBJ2-2; the table gives TRBD1 as D, unverified against the DNA. TRBV21-1 constitutes a pseudogene. The CDR3 runs 19 residues. Here the CDR3 DNA reads TGTGCCAGCAGCAAAGAGTCAGAACAGGGACCCACGAACACCGGGGAGCTGTTTTTT. Translation: CASSKESEQGPTNTGELFF.

This clonotype was found many times. V is TRBV7-8 and J is TRBJ2-1; 8 bases match TRBD2. The trim removed 2 bases at V and 7 bases at J, leaving 13 bases unmatched. This CDR3 has 17 residues. In germline, CDR1 is SGHVS, CDR2 FQNEAQ. The CDR3 here is CASSLLSEHRLANEQFF. As DNA, the CDR3 is TGTGCCAGCAGCTTACTCTCCGAACATAGACTAGCGAATGAGCAGTTCTTC.

This clonotype has a count of ten or more. V and J are TRBV20-1 and TRBJ2-7, with 10 bases lining up with TRBD2. The length of the CDR3 is 14 residues. Germline V gene data show CDR1 as DFQATT and CDR2 as SNEGSKA (reference sequence). V trimming: 0 bases; J trimming: 7 bases; junction bases outside the gene matches: 6. CDR3 sequence: CSARESGRAREQYF. The CDR3 DNA follows: TGCAGTGCTAGAGAAAGCGGGAGGGCCCGGGAGCAGTACTTC.

This clonotype has at least ten counts. The chain joins TRBV20-1 to TRBJ2-3; TRBD1 matches at 9 bases. Losses at the gene ends were 5 bases for V and 3 bases for J; bases not matched to a gene: 9. Germline CDR1 and CDR2: DFQATT and SNEGSKA (reference sequence). This CDR3 is built from 15 residues. CDR3 sequence (DNA): TGCAGTGCTGCACCGGGACAGGGAGGAACAGATACGCAGTATTTT. Residues: CSAAPGQGGTDTQYF.

Only a few counts were recorded for this clonotype. J is TRBJ2-5 and V is TRBV4-2; weak D call: TRBD2 (6 bases). V gave up 3 bases and J gave up 2 bases, with 7 bases separating them. The CDR3 runs to 13 residues. The germline V gene has CDR1 LGHNA and CDR2 YNFKEQ. The CDR3, as DNA: TGTGCCAGCAGCCAGCTAGCGCAAGAGACCCAGTACTTC. It encodes CASSQLAQETQYF.

This clonotype has just a few counts. This rearrangement joins TRBV7-9 to TRBJ1-1; 10 bases agree with TRBD1. CDR1 SEHNR and CDR2 FQNEAQ come from the germline V gene (reference sequence). The CDR3 runs to 13 residues. The V and J ends lost 4 bases and 7 bases, in that order; junction bases with no gene match: 3. As DNA, the CDR3 is TGTGCCAGCAGCTCGACAGGGGGCGTTGAAGCTTTCTTT. Protein product: CASSSTGGVEAFF.

The table lists this clonotype with a count of one. The rearrangement joins TRBV3-1 to TRBJ2-1; D gene uncertain. Germline V lookup: CDR1 LGHDT, CDR2 YNNKEL (reference sequence). The CDR3 has 15 residues. V was shortened by 0 bases and J by 2 bases, with 8 bases between the two germline ends. The DNA for the CDR3 is TGTGCCAGCAGCCAAGATTTTCTCACCTACAATGAGCAGTTCTTC. Its translation is CASSQDFLTYNEQFF.

This clonotype was seen ten or more times. This sequence joins TRBV12-3 or TRBV12-4 and TRBJ1-6; TRBD1 is a possible D gene (5 bases). Deletions cut 2 bases from V and 14 bases from J, with 16 bases between. The CDR3 has 14 amino acids. The chain's CDR3 is CASSLPIGGSSLHF. The DNA for the CDR3 is TGTGCCAGCAGTTTACCTATCGGGGGGTCCTCCCTCCACTTT.

The chain is built from TRBV27 and TRBJ1-5, with 7 nucleotides matching TRBD1. In germline, CDR1 is MNHEY, CDR2 SMNVEV (reference sequence). CDR3 length: 13 amino acids. The ends lost 5 bases at V and 6 bases at J; junction bases unmatched: 4. The CDR3 coding sequence is TGTGCCAGCAGTGCTGACAGGGCTCAGCCCCAGCATTTT. This codes for CASSADRAQPQHF.

This clonotype came up a few times. V and J are TRBV4-1 and TRBJ1-2; D perhaps matches TRBD1 (5 bases). With 4 bases removed from V and 0 bases from J, the gap between germline ends came to 12 bases. CDR1 is MGHRA, CDR2 YSYEKL, per germline. The CDR3 sequence is 15 residues long. In DNA form, the CDR3 reads TGCGCCAGCAGCCCCGGACATACAGCTAACTATGGCTACACCTTC. This codes for CASSPGHTANYGYTF.

Regarding this clonotype: Just one base apart from a much larger clone, this may be a read error. The chain employs TRBV20-1 and TRBJ1-2; 8 bases are a match to TRBD1. CDR1 and CDR2 (germline): DFQATT, SNEGSKA (reference sequence). This CDR3 region has 15 residues. The V gene end was trimmed by 6 bases and the J gene end by 4 bases; junction bases not matched to a gene: 13. CDR3 sequence reads: CSAVGQGLEFYGYTF. DNA of the CDR3: TGCAGTGCAGTCGGACAGGGCCTAGAGTTCTATGGCTACACCTTC.

This clonotype was found many times. This chain connects TRBV12-5 to TRBJ1-2; D is unclear. CDR3 length: 13 amino acids. Germline V lookup: CDR1 LGHNT, CDR2 FRNRAP. V was trimmed by 0 bases and J by 4 bases, leaving 6 bases between them. In DNA, the CDR3 is TGTGCTAGTGGTTTGGTACCGGGCTATGGCTACACCTTC. Protein sequence: CASGLVPGYGYTF.